The present entry profiles one T cell receptor beta chain with its context. UMI-labeled TRB cDNA libraries were prepared by 5' RACE. TCRdb reanalyzed the 5' RACE reads and collapses them to one entry per CDR3 protein, without DNA. The sample is made up of 75,000 or so distinct CDR3 sequences, and the top ten hold roughly 1.5% of it. The sample comes from a study of CXCR3-negative and CXCR3-positive naive CD8 T cells. Sequenced: naive CXCR3- CD8+ T cells from blood. Regarding subset: CD45RO-CCR7+CD27+CD95- naive CD8+ T cells lacking CXCR3 (TNR3-). The receptor's source is a human donor in good health. Some clones in this sample may be carry-over from other donors' samples.

This CDR3 reads CASSWGHAANQPQHF. The gene calls are TRBV19 and TRBJ1-5; the D call of TRBD1 rests on TCRdb alone, since no DNA is present to check it. Germline V gene lookup returns CDR1 LNHDA and CDR2 SQIVND (reference sequence). This CDR3 comprises 15 residues.